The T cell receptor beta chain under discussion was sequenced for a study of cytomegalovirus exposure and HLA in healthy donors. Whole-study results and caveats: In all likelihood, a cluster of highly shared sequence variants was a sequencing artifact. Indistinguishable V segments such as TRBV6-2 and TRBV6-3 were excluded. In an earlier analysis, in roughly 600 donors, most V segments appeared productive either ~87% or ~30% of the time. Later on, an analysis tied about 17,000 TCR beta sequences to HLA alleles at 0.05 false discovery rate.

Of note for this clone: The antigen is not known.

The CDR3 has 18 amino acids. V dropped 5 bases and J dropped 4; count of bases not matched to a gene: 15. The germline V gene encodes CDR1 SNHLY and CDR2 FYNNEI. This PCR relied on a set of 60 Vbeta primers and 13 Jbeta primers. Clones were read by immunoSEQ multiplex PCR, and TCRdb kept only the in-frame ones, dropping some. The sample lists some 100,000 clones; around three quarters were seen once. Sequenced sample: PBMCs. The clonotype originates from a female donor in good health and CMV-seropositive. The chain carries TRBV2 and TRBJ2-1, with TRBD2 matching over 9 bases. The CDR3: CASSTLGGRARGYNEQFF. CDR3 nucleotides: TGTGCCAGCAGTACCCTAGGCGGGAGGGCCAGAGGTTACAATGAGCAGTTCTTC.